The 6 T cell receptor beta chains reported below all come from one sample, sequenced in a study of regulatory T cells in long-lasting Graves disease. Sequencing libraries for TCR beta were prepared with iRepertoire HTBI primers and Arm-PCR of CDR3 regions. One entry per CDR3 protein, called by TCRdb with MiXCR from the multiplex PCR reads. The sample records 400,000 to 450,000 distinct CDR3 sequences, around 20% being singletons. Documented time point: persistent/refractory GD, antithyroid drugs over 5 years with positive TRAb. Scientists built the TCR library using RNA that was extracted from PBMCs. This material consisted of peripheral blood mononuclear cells (PBMCs), taken when the disease was refractory, from a patient treated with antithyroid drugs. The receptors here all came from a female donor with Graves disease.

A few counts support this clonotype. The chain links TRBV7-2 to TRBJ1-5, with D perhaps TRBD1 (5 bases). The CDR3 contains 15 residues. Germline lookup yields CDR1 SGHTA and CDR2 FQGNSA. V was shortened by 6 bases and J by 3 bases, with 15 bases between the two germline ends. The CDR3 coding sequence is TGTGCCAGCAGTCCGGGGCGCAGCAACAATCAGCCCCAGCATTTT. It translates to CASSPGRSNNQPQHF.

This clonotype was observed at least ten times. This sequence joins TRBV27 and TRBJ2-7; 9 nucleotides align to TRBD2. V dropped 6 bases and J dropped 2; count of bases not matched to a gene: 8. The germline V gene encodes CDR1 MNHEY and CDR2 SMNVEV (reference sequence). The CDR3 totals 15 residues. The CDR3 protein is CASSLLTSGPYEQYF. CDR3 bases: TGTGCCAGCAGCTTACTGACTAGCGGTCCCTACGAGCAGTACTTC.

This clonotype appeared many times. The gene calls are TRBV5-1 and TRBJ2-7; 7 bases are a match to TRBD2. J was trimmed by 3 bases and V by 4 bases; bases with no gene match: 13. Germline lookup yields CDR1 SGHRS and CDR2 YFSETQ. This CDR3 is 16 amino acids long. CDR3 bases: TGCGCCAGCAGCCTGGCTCCTAGCGGAGATATCTACGAGCAGTACTTC. Its protein product is CASSLAPSGDIYEQYF.

This clonotype was counted many times. V and J are TRBV28 and TRBJ1-4, with TRBD1 identical over 9 bases. This CDR3 has 15 residues. V lost 9 bases, J lost 10 bases, and 15 bases stayed unmatched. The germline gives CDR1 MDHEN, CDR2 SYDVKM. The CDR3 sequence: CASQAFSGQGGKLFF. The CDR3 DNA follows: TGTGCCAGTCAAGCCTTCTCGGGACAGGGAGGAAAACTGTTTTTT. Together with reference TRBV28 and TRBJ1-4, the CDR3 gives the full variable domain: DVKVTQSSRYLVKRTGEKVFLECVQDMDHENMFWYRQDPGLGLRLIYFSYDVKMKEKGDIPEGYSVSREKKERFSLILESASTNQTSMYLCASQAFSGQGGKLFFGSGTQLSVL.

The chain recombines TRBV19 with TRBJ2-7; 9 nucleotides agree with TRBD1. Germline-derived CDR1 and CDR2 are LNHDA and SQIVND (reference sequence). The CDR3 is 13 residues long. With 8 bases clipped from V and 3 bases from J, the junction kept 5 bases outside the gene matches. CDR3: CASGDRGVYEQYF. In DNA, the CDR3 is TGTGCCAGTGGCGACAGGGGGGTCTACGAGCAGTACTTC.

The chain links TRBV7-3 to TRBJ2-5; no firm D call. V lost 5 bases, J lost 3 bases, and 10 bases lay in between. The germline V gene has CDR1 SGHTA and CDR2 FQGTGA. This CDR3 has 13 residues. Here the CDR3 reads CASSRGREETQYF. In DNA, the CDR3 is TGTGCCAGCAGCCGCGGACGGGAAGAGACCCAGTACTTC.